The 12 T cell receptor beta chains below come from one sample, sequenced in a study of beta chain features in type 1 diabetes. Expressed TCRB transcripts were sequenced because the entire RNA isolate underwent reverse transcription. Measured with immunoSEQ multiplex PCR; TCRdb has only the in-frame clones, and not every one. The profile shows roughly 42,000 clones, 50% of them singletons. The sample comprised stem cell memory CD4+ T cells from blood. These TCRs come from a young woman in good health.

This clone was found a few times. The chain couples TRBV18 to TRBJ1-1; the D is unclear. V was trimmed by 3 bases and J by 0 bases, leaving 8 bases between them. Germline-derived CDR1 and CDR2 are KGHSH and LQKENI. This CDR3 has 14 amino acids. The CDR3 protein is CASSPDIMNTEAFF. CDR3 DNA sequence: TGTGCCAGCTCACCTGACATCATGAACACTGAAGCTTTCTTT. The entire variable domain, with the rest obtained from reference TRBV18 and TRBJ1-1, is as follows: NAGVMQNPRHLVRRRGQEARLRCSPMKGHSHVYWYRQLPEEGLKFMVYLQKENIIDESGMPKERFSAEFPKEGPSILRIQQVVRGDSAAYFCASSPDIMNTEAFFGQGTRLTVV.

V is TRBV19 and J is TRBJ1-2; D ambiguous. V was pared by 6 bases and J by 8 bases, with 22 bases between. Germline V gene sequence: CDR1 LNHDA, CDR2 SQIVND (reference sequence). This CDR3 region has 15 residues. CDR3 amino acids: CASSRGRAGAFGYTF. In DNA form, the CDR3 reads TGTGCCAGTAGCCGAGGGCGGGCAGGAGCCTTCGGCTACACCTTC.

This clone was seen a handful of times. In DNA form, the CDR3 reads TGTGCCAGCAGCTTAGGTGTCCCTAGCGGGAGGGTCTACGAGCAGTACTTC. It codes for CASSLGVPSGRVYEQYF. The chain recombines TRBV7-2 with TRBJ2-7; 12 bases fit TRBD2. Germline CDR1 SGHTA, CDR2 FQGNSA. The CDR3 loop spans 17 amino acids. J was trimmed by 3 bases and V by 1 base; bases with no gene match: 7. Full variable domain (outside the CDR3, taken from reference TRBV7-2 and TRBJ2-7): GAGVSQSPSNKVTEKGKDVELRCDPISGHTALYWYRQSLGQGLEFLIYFQGNSAPDKSGLPSDRFSAERTGGSVSTLTIQRTQQEDSAVYLCASSLGVPSGRVYEQYFGPGTRLTVT.

The chain recombines TRBV18 with TRBJ2-1; 11 bases are a match to TRBD2. The CDR3 runs 19 residues. Germline trimming cut 3 bases from V and 0 bases from J; bases unmatched to any gene: 10. In germline, CDR1 is KGHSH, CDR2 LQKENI. CDR3 region: CASSPVGLAGGRSYNEQFF. In DNA form, the CDR3 reads TGTGCCAGCTCACCTGTAGGCCTAGCGGGAGGCCGCTCCTACAATGAGCAGTTCTTC.

The J gene is TRBJ2-4, the V gene TRBV5-4; unclear D gene. The germline V and J ends were trimmed by 4 bases and 6 bases, with 11 bases remaining between them. Germline values: CDR1 SGHNT, CDR2 YYREEE (reference sequence). The CDR3 contains 13 residues. CDR3 in amino acids: CASSPSHGNIQYF. For the CDR3, the DNA is TGTGCCAGCAGCCCGAGTCACGGAAACATTCAGTACTTC.

The chain recombines TRBV25-1 with TRBJ1-1, with D hard to call. Trimming pared 5 bases from V and 5 bases from J, leaving 12 bases between. The germline V gene encodes CDR1 MGHDK and CDR2 SYGVNS. The CDR3 loop spans 13 amino acids. CDR3 nucleotide sequence: TGTGCCAGCAGTTCTGGTTGGGCGACTGAAGCTTTCTTT. Protein sequence: CASSSGWATEAFF. Filled out from reference TRBV25-1 and TRBJ1-1, the complete variable domain reads EADIYQTPRYLVIGTGKKITLECSQTMGHDKMYWYQQDPGMELHLIHYSYGVNSTEKGDLSSESTVSRIRTEHFPLTLESARPSHTSQYLCASSSGWATEAFFGQGTRLTVV.

The chain has TRBV7-2 and TRBJ1-1; D not certain. Trimming took 5 bases from V and 7 from J, leaving 14 bases between them. The CDR3 loop spans 13 amino acids. Germline assignment: CDR1 SGHTA and CDR2 FQGNSA. CDR3 nucleotide sequence: TGTGCCAGCAGCGCGGATCCGTCTGGTGAAGCTTTCTTT. It translates to CASSADPSGEAFF.

The chain links TRBV7-9 to TRBJ2-3, with a weak D call TRBD1 (5 bases). Germline V gene sequence: CDR1 SEHNR, CDR2 FQNEAQ (reference sequence). Trimming stripped 1 base from V and 0 bases from J, with 8 bases between. The CDR3 length is 15 residues. CDR3 protein: CASSLVQASTDTQYF. The CDR3 DNA is TGTGCCAGCAGCTTAGTACAGGCTAGCACAGATACGCAGTATTTT.

This clone has only a few counts. The chain joins TRBV6-6 to TRBJ1-1, with D unclear. Per germline, CDR1 MNHNY and CDR2 SVGAGI (reference sequence). Trimming stripped 7 bases from V and 0 bases from J, with 9 bases between. The CDR3 has 13 amino acids. CDR3 nucleotide sequence: TGTGCCAGCAAGAAGGAGGTGAACACTGAAGCTTTCTTT. It is translated as CASKKEVNTEAFF.

This clone appeared a few times. V and J are TRBV4-2 and TRBJ2-3; 11 bases are a match to TRBD2. Germline V gene lookup returns CDR1 LGHNA and CDR2 YNFKEQ. With 4 bases clipped from V and 2 bases from J, the junction kept 8 bases outside the gene matches. This CDR3 is built from 17 residues. CDR3 bases: TGTGCCAGCAGCCCCGGAGGACTAGCGGGTACCACAGATACGCAGTATTTT. Amino acids: CASSPGGLAGTTDTQYF.

The rearrangement joins TRBV18 to TRBJ1-2, with TRBD1 matching over 7 bases. This CDR3 region has 14 residues. Germline V gene lookup returns CDR1 KGHSH and CDR2 LQKENI. Trimming at V came to 5 bases and at J to 4 bases, leaving 7 bases not matched to a gene. The CDR3 nucleotides are TGTGCCAGCTCATCTACTACAGGGGTCTATGGCTACACCTTC. Amino acids: CASSSTTGVYGYTF.

This clone was seen only a few times. This chain connects TRBV4-2 to TRBJ2-1; TRBD2 aligns across 13 bases. The V gene end was trimmed by 1 base and the J gene end by 0 bases; junction bases not matched to a gene: 3. Germline lookup yields CDR1 LGHNA and CDR2 YNFKEQ. The CDR3 is 18 residues long. The CDR3 protein is CASSQGLAGGYSYNEQFF. CDR3 in DNA: TGTGCCAGCAGCCAAGGACTAGCGGGAGGTTACTCCTACAATGAGCAGTTCTTC.